Listed below are T cell receptor beta chains from one sample, sequenced in a study of CD8 T cells in Susac syndrome. From the immunoSEQ multiplex PCR reads, TCRdb called clonotypes with MiXCR, one entry per CDR3 protein. Found here are 150,000 to 190,000 distinct CDR3 sequences, around 95% of them singletons; the top ten hold about 0.15%. The sample consisted of CD8+ T cells from PBMCs. These receptors all come from a human donor with multiple sclerosis. Each CDR3 is given with its conserved first and last residue. D genes are given only for firm matches. Clone sizes are given selectively: once, few, many, or a class where the clone is expanded.

J	D	length	size	V	DNA	CDR3
TRBJ1-2	TRBD1	15	once	TRBV5-1	TGCGCCAGCAGGCTACGGGACAGCGTGTTCTATGGCTACACCTTC	CASRLRDSVFYGYTF
TRBJ2-1	TRBD1	16	once	TRBV5-1	TGCGCCAGCAGCTTGGGAAGGGACAGGCAATACAATGAGCAGTTCTTC	CASSLGRDRQYNEQFF
TRBJ1-1	.	14	.	TRBV29-1	TGCAGCGTTGAGGAACCTAGTTTGAGCCCCAACGCTTTCTTT	CSVEEPSLSPNAFF
TRBJ1-1	.	13	.	TRBV29-1	TGCAGCGTTCCCCCCAGGTCGGGGACTGAAGCTTTCTTT	CSVPPRSGTEAFF
TRBJ2-1	.	14	.	TRBV2	TGTGCCAGCACGGGTAGTTCAGGACCCCTCAATCAGTTCTTC	CASTGSSGPLNQFF
TRBJ2-2	.	18	.	TRBV7-9	TGTGCCAGCAGCCTTACCCCGCAGGATCCCTCGAACACCGGGGAGCTGTTTTTT	CASSLTPQDPSNTGELFF
TRBJ2-1	TRBD2	14	.	TRBV29-1	TGCAGCCATAAGGCTGGCGGGGGCTACAATGAGCAGTTCTTC	CSHKAGGGYNEQFF
TRBJ2-1	.	14	.	TRBV5-6	TGTGCCAGCAGCCCGCCTGGGGGCTACAATGAGCAGTTCTTC	CASSPPGGYNEQFF
TRBJ2-7	.	15	.	TRBV29-1	TGCAGCGCCGAAACCGGGGACCGCGGGTCCTACGAGCAGTACTTC	CSAETGDRGSYEQYF
TRBJ2-7	.	13	.	TRBV9	TGTGCCAGCAGCGTAAGTTGGGGGCACGAGCAGTACTTC	CASSVSWGHEQYF
TRBJ2-1	TRBD1	15	.	TRBV25-1	TGTGCCAGCAGTGCAACCGGGACAGGGTTTTCTGAGCAGTTCTTC	CASSATGTGFSEQFF
TRBJ2-2	TRBD1	15	.	TRBV2	TGTGCCAGCGGGGACCGGGACAGGGTAGCCGGGGAGCTGTTTTTT	CASGDRDRVAGELFF
TRBJ1-2	.	16	.	TRBV29-1	TGCAGCGTTGAAGGACTTTTAAGGGGGAAGGACTATGGCTACACCTTC	CSVEGLLRGKDYGYTF
TRBJ2-5	TRBD2	17	.	TRBV7-4	TGTGCCAGCAGCTCGACTTTGCCGCGGGGGGGCCTGAAGACCCAGTACTTC	CASSSTLPRGGLKTQYF
TRBJ2-4	TRBD2	12	.	TRBV11-2	TGTGCCAGCAGCGATGGGGGACTAGCTGCGTACTTC	CASSDGGLAAYF
TRBJ2-4	TRBD1	13	.	TRBV5-4	TGTGCCAGCAGCCCGGGACAGCGAAACATTCAGTACTTC	CASSPGQRNIQYF
TRBJ1-5	.	17	.	TRBV23-1	TGCGCCAGCAGCCGAGGAGAGGAGGAAGATAGCAATCAGCCCCAGCATTTT	CASSRGEEEDSNQPQHF
TRBJ1-1	.	12	.	TRBV29-1	TGCAGCGTTGAAGCTCCCCGTACTGAAGCTTTCTTT	CSVEAPRTEAFF
TRBJ1-6	TRBD1	15	.	TRBV27	TGTGCCAGCAGTTTAGGATCGGGACAGGGTTCACCCCTCCACTTT	CASSLGSGQGSPLHF
TRBJ2-7	.	15	.	TRBV3-1	TGTGCCAGCAGCCAAAACCCGAGCGGAGTCTACGAGCAGTACTTC	CASSQNPSGVYEQYF
TRBJ2-2	.	13	.	TRBV30	TGTGCCTGGAAAGTTCTGGGAACCGGGGAGCTGTTTTTT	CAWKVLGTGELFF
TRBJ2-1	.	13	.	TRBV4-2	TGTGCCAGCAGCCAAGCCCCAGACTATGAGCAGTTCTTC	CASSQAPDYEQFF
TRBJ1-2	.	11	.	TRBV25-1	TGTGCCAGCAGTGATTCTTTGGCTTACACCTTC	CASSDSLAYTF
TRBJ2-1	TRBD2	15	.	TRBV7-8	TGTGCCAGCAGCGCCAGCGGGGGGAGGGACAATGAGCAGTTCTTC	CASSASGGRDNEQFF
TRBJ2-3	.	14	.	TRBV29-1	TGCAGCGTTGCCGGGGGAAGGGGAACAGATACGCAGTATTTT	CSVAGGRGTDTQYF
TRBJ2-3	.	16	.	TRBV20-1	TGCAGTGCTAGAGACCCTCCCCGGGACTCTAAAGATACGCAGTATTTT	CSARDPPRDSKDTQYF
TRBJ1-1	.	14	.	TRBV27	TGTGCCAGCAGGTCGGGACTTACGAACACTGAAGCTTTCTTT	CASRSGLTNTEAFF
TRBJ1-1	.	14	.	TRBV30	TGTGCCTGGAGTGGAGAGGCCCTGAACACTGAAGCTTTCTTT	CAWSGEALNTEAFF
TRBJ1-2	.	12	.	TRBV6-2/TRBV6-3	TGTGCCAGCAGTACCGACAGGAGTGGCTACACCTTC	CASSTDRSGYTF
TRBJ2-7	TRBD2	13	.	TRBV3-1	TGTGCCAGCACCCAGCGGGGCTCCTACGAGCAGTACTTC	CASTQRGSYEQYF
TRBJ2-1	.	14	.	TRBV20-1	TGCAGTGTCCCTTGGGCGGGTACCTACAATGAGCAGTTCTTC	CSVPWAGTYNEQFF
TRBJ2-7	.	13	.	TRBV27	TGTGCCAGCAGTTTCACAGGACGGGACGAGCAGTACTTC	CASSFTGRDEQYF
TRBJ2-3	TRBD1	18	.	TRBV6-5	TGTGCCAGCAGTTACTCGAGGGGGCTCCCATCTCCCACAGATACGCAGTATTTT	CASSYSRGLPSPTDTQYF
TRBJ1-1	.	15	.	TRBV27	TGTGCCAGCAGGGACCCCGGGGGGGTTCTCACTGAAGCTTTCTTT	CASRDPGGVLTEAFF
TRBJ2-7	.	15	.	TRBV5-4	TGTGCCAGCAGCCCCCCCGGGTGGGGGGCGGGCGAGCAGTACTTC	CASSPPGWGAGEQYF
TRBJ1-1	.	15	.	TRBV7-8	TGTGCCAGCAGCTTATGGGGGACGGGCGACACTGAAGCTTTCTTT	CASSLWGTGDTEAFF
TRBJ2-3	TRBD1	15	.	TRBV7-8	TGTGCCAGCAGCCCACAGGGGGGAGGCACAGATACGCAGTATTTT	CASSPQGGGTDTQYF
TRBJ2-5	.	11	.	TRBV30	TGTGCCTGCCAGGATGGAGAGACCCAGTACTTC	CACQDGETQYF
TRBJ2-6	.	16	.	TRBV7-3	TGTGCCAGCAGCACCACAGGGTTCGCTGGGGCCAACGTCCTGACTTTC	CASSTTGFAGANVLTF
TRBJ2-7	.	14	.	TRBV2	TGTGCCAGCAGTGGGGGCAGGGGTTCCTACGAGCAGTACTTC	CASSGGRGSYEQYF
TRBJ1-1	.	15	.	TRBV20-1	TGCAGTGCTAGGGGACCTTCGAAGGGGATAACTGAAGCTTTCTTT	CSARGPSKGITEAFF
TRBJ2-2	.	15	.	TRBV3-1	TGTGCCAGCAGCCAAGTGGGCAGGAACACCGGGGAGCTGTTTTTT	CASSQVGRNTGELFF